The 26 T cell receptor beta chains below were found in one sample sequenced in a study of beta chain features in type 1 diabetes. Sequenced material consisted of expressed TCRB transcripts (all of the isolated RNA was reverse transcribed). The table came from immunoSEQ multiplex PCR; TCRdb's copy has only in-frame clones and leaves some out. The sample yields under 300,000 clones, roughly 17% seen once. Findings and caveats of the study: A moderate, significant TCRB CDR3 shortening appeared in type 1 diabetes across four CD4+ subsets.

These receptors are not linked to any known antigen. Sequenced input: naive CD4+ T cells from blood. The receptors derive from a man aged 30 to 45 with type 1 diabetes.

The chain combines TRBV13 with TRBJ2-1; 14 nucleotides match TRBD2. Germline CDR1 PRHDT, CDR2 FYEKMQ (reference sequence). The length of the CDR3 is 17 residues. Trimming removed 1 base from V and 9 bases from J; junction bases left unmatched: 8. The CDR3 DNA reads as TGTGCCAGCAGCTTAGAAGGGACTAGCGGGAGTGTTGGTGAGCAGTTCTTC. This translates into CASSLEGTSGSVGEQFF.

The V call is TRBV28, the J call TRBJ2-1, with 9 bases matching TRBD1. This CDR3 region has 16 residues. Unmatched junction bases numbered 13, after V lost 7 bases and J lost 6 bases. Germline CDR1 MDHEN, CDR2 SYDVKM. DNA for the CDR3: TGTGCCAGCACCTACCCCGGGACAGGGTTCCCCAATGAGCAGTTCTTC. This encodes CASTYPGTGFPNEQFF.

The V call is TRBV10-3, the J call TRBJ1-1; TRBD1 is a possible D gene (6 bases). The ends were cut back, 10 bases at V and 1 base at J, with 10 bases in the middle. Germline CDR1 ENHRY, CDR2 SYGVKD. The CDR3 is 12 amino acids. As DNA, the CDR3 is TGTGCCACTCAACAGGGGAACACTGAAGCTTTCTTT. Translation: CATQQGNTEAFF.

This chain joins TRBV29-1 and TRBJ2-5, with D possibly matching TRBD2 (7 bases). Trimming cost V 5 bases and J 2 bases, with 18 bases left between them. CDR3 length equals 15 residues. CDR1 and CDR2 from the germline V gene are SQVTM and ANQGSEA. The DNA of the CDR3 is TGCAGCGTTACCCCTTCCGGGGGGCTTCAAGAGACCCAGTACTTC. Residues: CSVTPSGGLQETQYF.

The chain has TRBV7-9 and TRBJ2-3; 10 nucleotides match TRBD2. Trimming removed 0 bases from V and 3 bases from J; junction bases left unmatched: 3. Germline V gives CDR1 SEHNR, CDR2 FQNEAQ (reference sequence). The CDR3 loop spans 16 amino acids. The CDR3 DNA follows: TGTGCCAGCAGCTTAGCAGCGGGAGGGCAGACAGATACGCAGTATTTT. Protein product: CASSLAAGGQTDTQYF.

The rearrangement joins TRBV29-1 to TRBJ2-1, with D possibly TRBD2 on 7 matching bases. This CDR3 is 15 amino acids long. Germline lookup yields CDR1 SQVTM and CDR2 ANQGSEA. With 4 bases removed from V and 0 bases from J, the gap between germline ends came to 13 bases. CDR3: CSVGRGASSYNEQFF. The CDR3 nucleotides are TGCAGCGTTGGTCGGGGGGCCAGCTCCTACAATGAGCAGTTCTTC.

CDR3 DNA: TGTGCCAGCAGCTTTTTCGAAAGGCCCTACGAGCAGTACTTC. Its translation: CASSFFERPYEQYF. The chain uses TRBV7-2 and TRBJ2-7; D is uncertain. CDR1 SGHTA and CDR2 FQGNSA come from the germline V gene. This CDR3 spans 14 amino acids. V lost 3 bases and J 2 bases, leaving 11 bases between the germline ends.

V gene TRBV5-1 combines with J gene TRBJ1-2; 10 nucleotides line up with TRBD1. The CDR3 sequence is 16 residues long. Trimming removed 7 bases from V and 4 bases from J; junction bases left unmatched: 13. Looked up from germline, CDR1 is SGHRS and CDR2 is YFSETQ. In DNA form, the CDR3 reads TGCGCCAGCTGGAACACCCCGGGACAGGGGTTCTATGGCTACACCTTC. As protein: CASWNTPGQGFYGYTF.

Only a few counts were recorded for this clone. The chain links TRBV9 to TRBJ1-1; the D gene is possibly TRBD1 (6 bases). Per the germline V gene, CDR1 is SGDLS and CDR2 is YYNGEE. This CDR3 comprises 13 residues. Trimming removed 0 bases at V and 9 bases at J, with 12 bases between. The CDR3 sequence: CASSVGNRAKAFF. The DNA of the CDR3 is TGTGCCAGCAGCGTAGGGAACAGGGCGAAAGCTTTCTTT. Using reference TRBV9 and TRBJ1-1 for the parts outside the CDR3, the full variable domain is DSGVTQTPKHLITATGQRVTLRCSPRSGDLSVYWYQQSLDQGLQFLIQYYNGEERAKGNILERFSAQQFPDLHSELNLSSLELGDSALYFCASSVGNRAKAFFGQGTRLTVV.

The chain has TRBV30 and TRBJ2-7, with D perhaps matching TRBD1 (5 bases). In germline, CDR1 is GTSNPN, CDR2 SVGIG (reference sequence). Trimming shortened V by 5 bases and J by 3 bases, and 11 bases separated the two germline ends. The CDR3 contains 12 residues. The CDR3 nucleotides are TGTGCCTGGGGGGCATATTACTACGAGCAGTACTTC. Encoded protein: CAWGAYYYEQYF.

This clone was observed a handful of times. This chain uses TRBV5-1 with TRBJ2-7; D is unresolved. Between the trimmed V and J ends, which lost 1 base and 3 bases, there was a span of 14 bases. The CDR3 consists of 15 residues. Germline CDR1 SGHRS, CDR2 YFSETQ. The DNA of the CDR3 is TGCGCCAGCAGCTTGATTGCCGACTCGTACTACGAGCAGTACTTC. Translated, it gives CASSLIADSYYEQYF.

This clone was picked up a small number of times. The J gene is TRBJ2-7, the V gene TRBV25-1, with D maybe TRBD1 (6 bases). V was pared by 6 bases and J by 6 bases, with 9 bases between. The CDR3 is 11 residues long. CDR1 and CDR2 from the germline V gene are MGHDK and SYGVNS. The CDR3: CASSHRVEQYF. As DNA, the CDR3 is TGTGCCAGCAGCCACAGGGTCGAGCAGTACTTC.

This clone was counted only a few times. This rearrangement joins TRBV25-1 to TRBJ2-7, with 9 positions matching TRBD1. The V segment lost 4 bases and the J segment 4 bases; nucleotides outside the gene matches: 8. There are 15 residues in the CDR3. The germline gives CDR1 MGHDK, CDR2 SYGVNS. For the CDR3, the DNA is TGTGCCAGCAGTGGGGAGGGGACAGGGAAATACGAGCAGTACTTC. It encodes CASSGEGTGKYEQYF.

This clone was recorded a few times. This rearrangement joins TRBV4-3 to TRBJ2-1, with 10 bases matching TRBD2. Germline assignment: CDR1 LGHNA and CDR2 YSLEER. V shed 0 bases, J shed 4 bases, and the junction held 3 bases outside the gene matches. The CDR3 sequence is 16 residues long. The chain's CDR3 is CASSQDWTSGYNEQFF. The CDR3 bases are TGCGCCAGCAGCCAAGATTGGACTAGCGGTTACAATGAGCAGTTCTTC.

This clone was counted a few times. The chain has TRBV7-2 and TRBJ1-5; TRBD1 might be the D (5 bases). V lost 5 bases and J lost 1, with 12 bases in between. Germline loops: CDR1 SGHTA, CDR2 FQGNSA. The CDR3 runs to 15 residues. As DNA, the CDR3 is TGTGCCAGCAGCCCGCAGGGTTTGAGCAATCAGCCCCAGCATTTT. This encodes CASSPQGLSNQPQHF.

The rearrangement uses TRBV6-6 and TRBJ2-7, with TRBD1 identical over 7 bases. This CDR3 spans 15 amino acids. Trimming removed 5 bases from V and 0 bases from J; junction bases left unmatched: 7. In germline, CDR1 is MNHNY, CDR2 SVGAGI (reference sequence). In DNA, the CDR3 is TGTGCCAGCAGTGCCACCGACAGGGACTCCTACGAGCAGTACTTC. Amino acids: CASSATDRDSYEQYF.

This clone was detected a few times. The rearrangement uses TRBV7-2 and TRBJ2-3; D not resolved. CDR1 is SGHTA and CDR2 is FQGNSA in the germline V gene. The V end was cut by 2 bases, the J end by 2 bases, with 11 bases between. This CDR3 is built from 15 residues. CDR3 in amino acids: CASSLSQVFTDTQYF. CDR3 bases: TGTGCCAGCAGCTTATCGCAGGTCTTCACAGATACGCAGTATTTT.

The table lists this clone with a few counts. This chain uses TRBV19 with TRBJ2-1, with 7 bases matching TRBD1. V shed 3 bases and J 4 bases; nucleotides not matched to a gene: 6. Germline-derived CDR1 and CDR2 are LNHDA and SQIVND (reference sequence). This CDR3 has 15 residues. The CDR3: CASSILTGQYNEQFF. DNA for the CDR3: TGTGCCAGTAGTATCCTCACGGGACAGTACAATGAGCAGTTCTTC.

The chain links TRBV30 to TRBJ1-4, with D uncertain. The CDR3 spans 14 residues. V lost 0 bases, J lost 5 bases, and 10 bases lay in between. Germline V gene lookup returns CDR1 GTSNPN and CDR2 SVGIG (reference sequence). CDR3 amino acids: CAWSVDRVNEKLFF. In DNA, the CDR3 is TGTGCCTGGAGTGTAGATAGGGTGAATGAAAAACTGTTTTTT.

The rearrangement uses TRBV29-1 and TRBJ2-1; D remains ambiguous. This CDR3 comprises 13 residues. The germline CDR1 and CDR2 sequences are SQVTM and ANQGSEA. V lost 4 bases and J 5 bases, leaving 12 bases between the germline ends. The CDR3: CSVVTDPNNEQFF. The CDR3, as DNA: TGCAGCGTTGTGACCGACCCGAACAATGAGCAGTTCTTC.

This clone came up a few times. The rearrangement joins TRBV11-2 to TRBJ2-3; no firm D call. The length of the CDR3 is 14 residues. Looked up from germline, CDR1 is SGHAT and CDR2 is FQNNGV. V dropped 3 bases and J dropped 4 bases, with 11 bases sitting between them. Here the CDR3 DNA reads TGTGCCAGCAGCTTGGGCTACGTAGCAGATACGCAGTATTTT. This translates into CASSLGYVADTQYF.

The chain is built from TRBV5-1 and TRBJ2-2; no firm D call. The CDR3 has 14 amino acids. V was clipped by 0 bases and J by 3 bases, with 6 bases between them. CDR1 and CDR2 (germline): SGHRS, YFSETQ. The CDR3 DNA sequence: TGCGCCAGCAGCTTGGACAGATACACCGGGGAGCTGTTTTTT. Protein: CASSLDRYTGELFF.

This rearrangement joins TRBV30 to TRBJ1-5, with D uncertain. Per germline, CDR1 GTSNPN and CDR2 SVGIG (reference sequence). The length of the CDR3 is 13 residues. The CDR3 here is CAAAPAGNQPQHF. The CDR3 DNA is TGTGCTGCGGCCCCCGCGGGCAATCAGCCCCAGCATTTT.

This sequence joins TRBV29-1 and TRBJ1-2; D is unresolved. This CDR3 is built from 13 residues. Trimming pared 7 bases from V and 4 bases from J, leaving 16 bases between. CDR1 and CDR2 (germline): SQVTM, ANQGSEA. This CDR3 is CSGSKDESYGYTF. In DNA form, the CDR3 reads TGCAGCGGGTCTAAGGACGAGAGCTATGGCTACACCTTC.

This clone was seen more than once but under ten times. One end of the junction varies from germline; a read error may be responsible. The rearrangement links TRBV30 to TRBJ2-2; TRBD2 matches 7 bases. The germline V gene has CDR1 GTSNPN and CDR2 SVGIG (reference sequence). This CDR3 has 14 residues. The DNA for the CDR3 is TGTGCCTGGAGCGCCGGGACTACGACCGAGGAGCTGTTTTTT. It yields the protein CAWSAGTTTEELFF.

This clone occurred a few times. The chain is built from TRBV28 and TRBJ2-1; TRBD1 matches 8 bases. Per germline, CDR1 MDHEN and CDR2 SYDVKM. The CDR3 consists of 14 residues. Trimming took 4 bases from V and 7 from J; bases not matched to a gene: 6. CDR3 nucleotides: TGTGCCAGCAGTTCTCCGGGACAGGTAAATGAGCAGTTCTTC. It specifies CASSSPGQVNEQFF. Drawing the rest from reference TRBV28 and TRBJ2-1, the complete variable domain is DVKVTQSSRYLVKRTGEKVFLECVQDMDHENMFWYRQDPGLGLRLIYFSYDVKMKEKGDIPEGYSVSREKKERFSLILESASTNQTSMYLCASSSPGQVNEQFFGPGTRLTVL.